What follows are 10 T cell receptor beta chains derived from one specimen sequenced in a study of Tregs in tolerant kidney transplant recipients. Clones were read by immunoSEQ multiplex PCR, and TCRdb kept only the in-frame ones, dropping some. Recorded for this sample: about 52,000 clones. This sample comprised CD4+ T cells from blood, obtained before the transplant. The receptors originated from a human donor who received a combined kidney and bone marrow transplant.

Details on this clone: The DNA ends 3 residues before the CDR3 does, and the rest of the CDR3 is filled in from the germline J gene. V usage is TRBV19 and J usage is TRBJ1-1, with D perhaps matching TRBD1 (6 bases). The CDR3 length is 13 residues. In germline, CDR1 is LNHDA, CDR2 SQIVND (reference sequence). Trimming shortened V by 10 bases and J by 0 bases, and 12 bases separated the two germline ends. CDR3 DNA (partial): TGTGCCACCAAGGGGGACATGAACACTGAA. Translated, it gives CATKGDMNTE. The entire CDR3 reads CATKGDMNTEAFF.

A word on this clone: The read terminates 3 residues ahead of where the CDR3 ends, so the germline J gene completes it. The chain couples TRBV6-1 to TRBJ1-2; 7 bases agree with TRBD1. The germline gives CDR1 MNHNS, CDR2 SASEGT. The CDR3 is 19 amino acids. V lost 2 bases, J lost 2 bases, and 17 bases stayed unmatched. The CDR3 loop reads CASSESQGKANPLNYGYTF. The sequenced part of the CDR3 DNA is TGTGCCAGCAGTGAATCACAGGGGAAGGCGAATCCACTCAACTATGGC.

As for this clone: The read ends 3 residues before the CDR3 terminus; that terminus is restored from the germline J gene. The chain is built from TRBV5-5 and TRBJ2-5, with D unclear. The CDR3 is 15 residues long. Germline V gene data show CDR1 as SGHKS and CDR2 as YYEKEE (reference sequence). Trimming pared 4 bases from V and 3 bases from J, leaving 16 bases between. Partial CDR3 DNA: TGTGCCAGCAGCCATACATTTCCAGAGGAAGAGACC. It yields the protein CASSHTFPEEET. The whole CDR3 protein reads CASSHTFPEEETQYF. The entire variable domain, with the rest obtained from reference TRBV5-5 and TRBJ2-5, is as follows: DAGVTQSPTHLIKTRGQQVTLRCSPISGHKSVSWYQQVLGQGPQFIFQYYEKEERGRGNFPDRFSARQFPNYSSELNVNALLLGDSALYLCASSHTFPEEETQYFGPGTRLLVL.

Worth noting for this clone: Read data end 3 residues before the CDR3 end; the end is taken from the germline J gene. The chain combines TRBV7-2 with TRBJ2-5; tentatively, D is TRBD2 (5 bases). Deletions cut 1 base from V and 4 bases from J, with 10 bases between. Germline V gene data show CDR1 as SGHTA and CDR2 as FQGNSA. This CDR3 region has 14 residues. The CDR3 sequence is CASSLGGSAETQYF. CDR3 bases read: TGTGCCAGCAGCTTAGGGGGTAGCGCAGAGACC.

Regarding this clone: The CDR3 end lies 3 residues beyond the end of the read and is filled in from the germline J gene. The chain combines TRBV7-9 with TRBJ1-2; D might be TRBD1 (6 bases). V gave up 5 bases and J gave up 4 bases, with 11 bases separating them. The CDR3 contains 13 residues. CDR1 and CDR2 from the germline V gene are SEHNR and FQNEAQ (reference sequence). Partial CDR3 DNA: TGTGCCAGCAGCGAGATGGGGGCCTATGGC. This codes for CASSEMGAYG. From start to end, the CDR3 is CASSEMGAYGYTF. The variable domain in full, with the rest retrieved from reference TRBV7-9 and TRBJ1-2, is DTGVSQNPRHKITKRGQNVTFRCDPISEHNRLYWYRQTLGQGPEFLTYFQNEAQLEKSRLLSDRFSAERPKGSFSTLEIQRTEQGDSAMYLCASSEMGAYGYTFGSGTRLTVV.

As to this clone: The read stops 3 residues short of the end of the CDR3; the missing end is completed from the germline J gene. The chain couples TRBV19 to TRBJ2-3, with D tentatively TRBD1 (5 bases). V lost 3 bases and J lost 4, with 11 bases in between. Looked up from germline, CDR1 is LNHDA and CDR2 is SQIVND (reference sequence). There are 14 residues in the CDR3. The CDR3 sequence is CASSMGLTPDTQYF. The part of the CDR3 DNA that was read is TGTGCCAGTAGTATGGGGCTAACCCCAGATACG.

As regards this clone: The sequence runs out 3 residues before the end of the CDR3; the remainder is reconstructed from the germline J gene. The genes are TRBV19 and TRBJ2-1; 9 nucleotides match TRBD1. With V trimmed by 1 base and J by 6 bases, 7 bases remained unmatched. Per germline, CDR1 LNHDA and CDR2 SQIVND (reference sequence). The CDR3 has 16 amino acids. The part of the CDR3 DNA that was read is TGTGCCAGTAGTATAGCCGGGACAGGGATCTTCAATGAG. Its protein is CASSIAGTGIFNE. The CDR3 in full is CASSIAGTGIFNEQFF.

Concerning this clone itself: Read data end 3 residues before the CDR3 end; the end is taken from the germline J gene. The rearrangement links TRBV19 to TRBJ2-6; TRBD1 agrees at 7 bases. This CDR3 comprises 18 residues. With V trimmed by 7 bases and J by 0 bases, 12 bases remained unmatched. CDR1 and CDR2 (germline): LNHDA, SQIVND (reference sequence). CDR3: CASNLRQGRFSGANVLTF. The covered CDR3 bases are TGTGCCAGTAATCTCCGACAGGGAAGGTTCTCTGGGGCCAACGTC.

Details on this clone: Coverage ceases 3 residues before the CDR3 finishes, and the germline J gene fills in the end. The gene calls are TRBV6-1 and TRBJ1-1; maybe TRBD1 (5 bases). Germline CDR1 reads MNHNS; CDR2 reads SASEGT. V lost 4 bases and J 3 bases, leaving 12 bases between the germline ends. The CDR3 runs 14 residues. The sequenced CDR3 bases are TGTGCCAGCAGTGGGGCCAGGGCTGACACTGAA. Protein product: CASSGARADTE. The CDR3 in its entirety is CASSGARADTEAFF.

Comments on this clone: The sequence runs out 3 residues before the end of the CDR3; the remainder is reconstructed from the germline J gene. The gene calls are TRBV19 and TRBJ2-1; 8 bases are a match to TRBD1. The CDR3 totals 16 residues. Germline values: CDR1 LNHDA, CDR2 SQIVND (reference sequence). V trimming: 5 bases; J trimming: 2 bases; junction bases outside the gene matches: 8. The part of the CDR3 DNA that was read is TGTGCCAGTAGTCCCCCGACAGGGGACCCCTACAATGAG. Its protein is CASSPPTGDPYNE. The full CDR3 is CASSPPTGDPYNEQFF.